This TCR beta chain comes out of a study of shared clonotypes between healthy human individuals. Study results and caveats: Researchers found naive subsets generally carried larger estimated richness than memory subsets. The study found roughly 5.3% of naive CD4 clonotypes shared across four donors.

The data were produced by immunoSEQ multiplex PCR, yet TCRdb's version contains in-frame clones alone and is incomplete. Of 1,500,000 or so clones in the sample, approximately 98.5% were seen once. CDR3 length: 12 residues. Per the germline V gene, CDR1 is WSHSY and CDR2 is SAAADI. Worth noting for this clone: Its target is unknown.

Division of CD4+ cells produced a CD45RA+ naive subset and a CD45RA-negative memory subset. The sequencing input was naive CD4+ T cells sorted from blood. Subset of the sample: CD45RA+ positively selected. The chain combines TRBV10-2 with TRBJ1-5, with a possible D match to TRBD1 (6 bases). This TCR was recovered from a man under 40 in good health. DNA for the CDR3: TGCGCAACTGGACAGTTCGGTCTGCCCCAGCATTTT. This gives the protein CATGQFGLPQHF.